This T cell receptor beta chain was identified in a study of T cells in Graves' hyperthyroidism and ophthalmopathy (dated by TCRdb to about 2019). About the investigation overall: Peripheral blood was collected at initial diagnosis, before any treatment. To identify TCR V-J signatures that set the groups apart, the researchers used a discovery cohort of roughly 100 patients, made up of some 41 with Graves' ophthalmopathy and some 55 with stable Graves' hyperthyroidism. According to the paper, TCR Vbeta CDR3 sequencing was carried out on some 140 peripheral blood samples, which came from 40 to 45 ophthalmopathy, around 74 hyperthyroidism and approximately 17 progressor patients. For training and testing, the roughly 93 patients in the discovery cohort were randomly divided in a 7:3 ratio. Prospective prediction of ophthalmopathy was tested in an independent validation cohort of 18 to 20 hyperthyroidism patients and some 17 patients who later progressed to ophthalmopathy. In addition, the study compared T-cell repertoires in thyroid tissue and in blood from roughly 6 Graves' hyperthyroidism patients. After blood sampling, hyperthyroidism patients were treated with methimazole at a starting dose of 30 mg daily, and ophthalmopathy patients were treated with high-dose intravenous methylprednisolone.

The TCR beta CDR3 regions were amplified from the RNA transcripts. The TCR CDR3 was subjected to a first round of RT-PCR using the HTBI primer set and the Qiagen OneStep RT-PCR kit. Libraries were constructed in a second round of multiplex PCR, after which size selection and purification were carried out. Libraries were sequenced paired-end with 100 bp reads on an Illumina HiSeq2000. In the source study's methods: SOAPnuke was used to process the raw data, with reads discarded if the reads contained adapters or uncalled bases, had a mean Phred below 15, or lacked an exact constant-primer or identifier match. High-quality paired reads were merged with COPE v1.2.5, and unique nucleotide sequences were defined as clonotypes. MiTCR v1.1 was used to align the clonotypes against IMGT TRBV, TRBD and TRBJ reference segments. The analysis included only V-J combinations with a frequency above 0.0001, which together covered around 99% of the repertoires. The TCS score was defined as the ratio of F50 (clonal expansion) to E x V (chaos), calculated using BLOSUM62-based TCRdist between CDR3 peptides within each V-J. Welch's t-statistics and random forest reduced roughly 540 V-J features to 10 to 15, which were used in a naive Bayes classifier (R e1071). The raw public reads went through TCRdb reprocessing: fastp at Q25, MiXCR clone calling, in-frame beta chains kept. All rows with the same CDR3 protein become a single entry with the most common DNA and genes. These V and J calls are TCRdb output, not the study's own analysis. This sample holds 210,000 or so distinct CDR3 sequences; under 20% were observed only once. The top ten constitute under 65% of the sample.

This clonotype was recorded a few times. The antigen it recognizes is unknown. Within one base of it there is no much larger clone, and no base qualities were kept. A patient counted as having stable Graves' hyperthyroidism if no progression to ophthalmopathy occurred over 18 months of follow-up. Hyperthyroidism patients were newly diagnosed, with disease duration under 2 months, and aged 18 to 65 years. Any patient with an uncontrolled infection, another autoimmune disease, pregnancy or lactation was excluded. Clinical symptoms, serum thyroxine and TRAb, thyroid ultrasound, and orbital computed tomography formed the basis for the diagnoses. PBMCs were isolated from 10 ml of fresh peripheral blood by Ficoll-Paque density gradient centrifugation. Total RNA was extracted with Trizol reagent, and quality was checked on an Agilent 2100 Bioanalyzer. From a lookup of the germline V gene (reference sequence), CDR1 and CDR2 are SEHNR and FQNEAQ. V gives up 6 bases and J gives up 7 bases, and the segment between their germline ends measures 13 bases. The CDR3 runs 12 residues from the cysteine to the phenylalanine. The retained sequence is limited to the CDR3, 36 bases, with the frame set at the first base.

What the research found in general, with its limitations: No statistical method was used to set the sample size in advance, and investigators knew the group allocation. During validation, the model predicted progression to ophthalmopathy a median of roughly 7.1 months ahead of onset, with roughly 65% sensitivity and around 72% specificity. A 13 V-J signature model separated ophthalmopathy from stable hyperthyroidism, with roughly 88% sensitivity and roughly 81% specificity in cross-validation and 80%/75% in testing. Blood samples also contained most of the expanded thyroid clonotypes (frequency above 0.001), which suggests that blood repertoires may reflect thyroid immune responses.

The sequenced sample was blood. Recombination linked TRBV7-9 to TRBJ2-7; no D gene is confidently identified. The origin of this receptor is a man aged 45-65 years with Graves' hyperthyroidism. The CDR3 sequence is CASSGGAEEQYF. The DNA reads as follows: TGTGCCAGCAGTGGCGGCGCGGAAGAGCAGTACTTC. Supplemented by the reference TRBV7-9 and TRBJ2-7 proteins around the CDR3, the complete variable domain is DTGVSQNPRHKITKRGQNVTFRCDPISEHNRLYWYRQTLGQGPEFLTYFQNEAQLEKSRLLSDRFSAERPKGSFSTLEIQRTEQGDSAMYLCASSGGAEEQYFGPGTRLTVT.